This entry features one T cell receptor beta chain sequence. No antigen is known for it. The sample belongs to a study of CXCR3-negative and CXCR3-positive naive CD8 T cells. Study results and limitations: Comparably high diversity was seen in both naive subsets, and much lower diversity in memory CD8+ cells. Freshly isolated PBMCs were used in most assays, given partial CXCR3 loss after freezing. Naive CXCR3-positive cells had TRB CDR3s more hydrophobic than those of CXCR3-negative naive cells.

The CD45RO-CCR7+CD27+CD95- phenotype denoted naive CD8+ T cells. It was by 5' RACE with UMI labels that the TRB cDNA libraries were prepared. TCRdb reprocessed the 5' RACE reads and reports one entry per CDR3 protein, with no DNA. The sample table includes 90,000 to 150,000 distinct CDR3 sequences. Germline V gives CDR1 SGDLS, CDR2 YYNGEE. The CDR3 length is 14 residues. This chain joins TRBV9 and TRBJ2-2; with no DNA, the TCRdb D assignment of TRBD1 cannot be verified. This clonotype was sampled from a human donor in good health. Some clones in this sample may be carry-over from other donors' samples. The sequencing sample was made of naive CXCR3+ CD8+ T cells from blood. Subset meaning: CD45RO-CCR7+CD27+CD95- naive CD8+ T cells expressing CXCR3 (TNR3+). The CDR3 sequence is CASSRTGDTGELFF.